These T cell receptor beta chains were read from a single sample in a study of CD8 T cells in ankylosing spondylitis. TCRdb recomputed calls from the 5' RACE reads with MiXCR, one row per CDR3 protein. The sample carries fewer than 200,000 distinct CDR3 sequences, around a tenth recorded once. Material: blood, either unsorted or a sorted T cell fraction (not recorded which). These TCRs come from a female donor with ankylosing spondylitis or in good health (not recorded which). Both conserved end residues are part of each CDR3. D genes are given only for firm matches. Size tells how often a clone was seen (once, few, many) or the class of an expanded clone, and some rows leave it out.

v_call,clone_size,j_call,d_call,cdr3_nt,cdr3_aa
TRBV6-5,-,TRBJ2-5,TRBD2,TGTGCCAGCAGCCGGACTAGCGGGAGGGGCGGGACCCAGTACTTC,CASSRTSGRGGTQYF
TRBV6-6,-,TRBJ2-1,TRBD2,TGTGCCACTACAGCGGGAGAGGGGGATGAGCAGTTCTTC,CATTAGEGDEQFF
TRBV20-1,-,TRBJ2-3,-,TGCAGTGCAGGGGAGACTAGCACAGATACGCAGTATTTT,CSAGETSTDTQYF
TRBV7-9,few,TRBJ2-7,-,TGTGCCAGCAGCCCCCGTTGGGAGCGAGCCTACGAGCAGTACTTC,CASSPRWERAYEQYF
TRBV24-1,few,TRBJ1-2,-,TGTGCCACCAGTGATTTCCGGGGATGGAGCTATGGCTACACCTTC,CATSDFRGWSYGYTF
TRBV6-5,few,TRBJ2-5,-,TGTGCCAGCAGTTACTCATCTCGGGGGAAGACCCAGTACTTC,CASSYSSRGKTQYF
TRBV27,few,TRBJ2-7,TRBD1,TGTGCCAGCAGAACGGACAGGGTCTTTCCCTACGAGCAGTACTTC,CASRTDRVFPYEQYF
TRBV2,-,TRBJ2-5,TRBD2,TGTGCCGGTGGACTAGCGGGATTGGAGACCCAGTACTTC,CAGGLAGLETQYF
TRBV3-1,few,TRBJ2-7,TRBD2,TGTGCCAGCAGTCTAGACCCAGCGGGGTACGAGCAGTACTTC,CASSLDPAGYEQYF
TRBV5-6,few,TRBJ2-6,-,TGTGCCAGCAGCCCCGGGACACCGACTGGGGCCAACGTCCTGACTTTC,CASSPGTPTGANVLTF
TRBV4-3,many,TRBJ2-1,TRBD1,TGCGCCAGCAGCCAAGATAGGGCCGACAGGGACGAGCAGTTCTTC,CASSQDRADRDEQFF
TRBV28,few,TRBJ2-1,TRBD2,TGTGCCAGCACCCCCGGGACTATCGGCAATGAGCAGTTCTTC,CASTPGTIGNEQFF
TRBV20-1,few,TRBJ2-7,-,TGCAGTGCTCGGCTCCTATACGAGCAGTACTTC,CSARLLYEQYF
TRBV12-3/TRBV12-4,-,TRBJ1-1,-,TGTGCCAGCAGTTTATACGGCCCGCGACACGGGATGACTGAAGCTTTCTTT,CASSLYGPRHGMTEAFF
TRBV6-5,-,TRBJ1-4,-,TGTGCCAGCAGTATAGGAGATGGAAAACTGTTTTTT,CASSIGDGKLFF
TRBV7-2,-,TRBJ2-5,TRBD1,TGTGCCAGCAGCCCGAACCCCCGGACAGGGGACGAGACCCAGTACTTC,CASSPNPRTGDETQYF
TRBV27,-,TRBJ2-3,-,TGTGCCAGCAGTTTCTTCCCGGTCCAGATCCCAGATACGCAGTATTTT,CASSFFPVQIPDTQYF
TRBV12-3/TRBV12-4,few,TRBJ2-7,-,TGTGCCAGCAGTTTAACCCAGGGTCTAAGCGAGCAGTACTTC,CASSLTQGLSEQYF
TRBV15,-,TRBJ1-2,TRBD1,TGTGCCACCAGCAGACCTACAGGGGTTGGCTACACCTTC,CATSRPTGVGYTF
TRBV29-1,-,TRBJ1-1,-,TGCAGCGTTGGAGTTCGGACTGAAGCTTTCTTT,CSVGVRTEAFF
TRBV4-3,many,TRBJ2-7,-,TGCGCCAGCAGCCAAGCCCCGGAGGGGTACGAGCAGTACTTC,CASSQAPEGYEQYF
TRBV12-3/TRBV12-4,many,TRBJ2-1,-,TGTGCCAGCACCACCGGCGGGCTCAATGAGCAGTTCTTC,CASTTGGLNEQFF
TRBV10-3,-,TRBJ1-1,-,TGTGCCATCAGGCCGGGTGGGGAGGGTACTGAAGCTTTCTTT,CAIRPGGEGTEAFF
TRBV6-6,-,TRBJ2-6,-,TGTGCCATTATTGGGGCCAACGTCCTGACTTTC,CAIIGANVLTF
TRBV5-8,few,TRBJ1-5,-,TGTGCCAGCAGCCCCCTCGGGGGCAATCAGCCCCAGCATTTT,CASSPLGGNQPQHF
TRBV27,-,TRBJ1-1,-,TGTGCCAGCAGCTGGAGGTCCATGAACACTGAAGCTTTCTTT,CASSWRSMNTEAFF
TRBV6-1,-,TRBJ1-5,-,TGTGCCAGCAGTGTGGAGGGGTATCAGCCCCAGCATTTT,CASSVEGYQPQHF
TRBV7-9,many,TRBJ2-7,-,TGTGCCAGCAGTGTTAGCTACGAGCAGTACTTC,CASSVSYEQYF
TRBV14,once,TRBJ2-1,TRBD1,TGTGCCAGCAGCCACGGACAGGGGCGATCCTACAATGAGCAGTTCTTC,CASSHGQGRSYNEQFF
TRBV28,-,TRBJ2-3,-,TGTGCCAGCAGTTTCGGGCCAGTAGGCACAGATACGCAGTATTTT,CASSFGPVGTDTQYF
TRBV28,-,TRBJ2-1,TRBD2,TGTGCCAGCAGTATAATACCGGGACTAGCGGGACGAGAGCAGTTCTTC,CASSIIPGLAGREQFF
TRBV7-9,few,TRBJ1-1,-,TGTGCCAGCAGCCCGGGGGAGGGATGGAACACTGAAGCTTTCTTT,CASSPGEGWNTEAFF
TRBV5-5,-,TRBJ2-1,-,TGTGCCAGCAGCTCCGAGAGTAATGAGCAGTTCTTC,CASSSESNEQFF
TRBV29-1,many,TRBJ1-1,-,TGCAGCGTTGAAGGTACAGGACCTGAAGCTTTCTTT,CSVEGTGPEAFF
TRBV12-3/TRBV12-4,many,TRBJ2-4,-,TGTGCCAGCAGTTTGGTCCGAGGTCTAGCCAAAAACATTCAGTACTTC,CASSLVRGLAKNIQYF
TRBV6-5,-,TRBJ2-3,-,TGTGCCAGCAGTCCGGAGGGGGATACGCAGTATTTT,CASSPEGDTQYF
TRBV29-1,-,TRBJ2-1,-,TGCAGCGTGGCGGTTGATTCGGACTACAATGAGCAGTTCTTC,CSVAVDSDYNEQFF
TRBV9,few,TRBJ2-1,-,TGTGCCAGCAGCGGCGGGGTCGACAATGAGCAGTTCTTC,CASSGGVDNEQFF
TRBV28,few,TRBJ2-5,TRBD2,TGTGCCAGCAGCACCGGGACTAGTGAGGAAGAGACCCAGTACTTC,CASSTGTSEEETQYF
TRBV14,-,TRBJ1-1,-,TGTGCCAGCAGCCGGCTACAGGGAAGGGCTGAAGCTTTCTTT,CASSRLQGRAEAFF
TRBV19,-,TRBJ2-7,-,TGTGCCAGTAGGGGGGACACCTACGAGCAGTACTTC,CASRGDTYEQYF
TRBV7-9,many,TRBJ1-2,-,TGTGCCAGCAGCTTTACTGCGACAGTAGCTGGCTATGGCTACACCTTC,CASSFTATVAGYGYTF
TRBV6-1,few,TRBJ1-4,-,TGTGCCAGCAGTCAATACAGATCAACTAATGAAAAACTGTTTTTT,CASSQYRSTNEKLFF
TRBV27,few,TRBJ2-7,TRBD1,TGTGCCAGCGGATATCCGGGACAGGGATACGAGCAGTACTTC,CASGYPGQGYEQYF